This TCR beta chain appears in the sequencing data of a study of cytomegalovirus exposure and HLA in healthy donors. Findings and caveats of the study: TCR beta chain V- and J-gene trimming was linked, in a later analysis, to a missense variant in DCLRE1C. The majority of TCR sequences were rare, yet some public TCRs appeared in many donors.

V dropped 5 bases and J dropped 1 base, with 8 bases sitting between them. The CDR3 consists of 12 residues. Germline V gene lookup returns CDR1 SQVTM and CDR2 ANQGSEA. A note on this clone: The antigen remains undetermined.

A multiplex PCR was run with 60 Vbeta primers and 13 Jbeta primers. Sequenced by immunoSEQ multiplex PCR; TCRdb stores in-frame clones only, minus some. The table shows approximately 160,000 clones, with 78% occurring only once. This TCR was recovered from a woman aged 45-65 years in good health and CMV-seropositive. The sample comprised PBMCs. The chain has TRBV29-1 and TRBJ1-1; D not certain. CDR3 protein: CSVSTGNTEAFF. CDR3 DNA sequence: TGCAGCGTTTCGACGGGGAACACTGAAGCTTTCTTT.